Listed below are T cell receptor beta chains from one sample, sequenced in a study of cytomegalovirus exposure and HLA in healthy donors. Assay: immunoSEQ multiplex PCR; the TCRdb copy retains only in-frame clones and omits some. Of more than 110,000 clones listed, more than 75% are singletons. The sample was PBMCs. The receptor set was obtained from a man aged 50-59 years in good health and CMV-seronegative. Each CDR3 is given with its conserved first and last residue. D genes are given only for firm matches. Clone size is given for some rows only: seen once, a few or many times, or a class if the clone is expanded.

d_call: .
v_call: TRBV5-8
clone_size: .
j_call: TRBJ1-2
cdr3_aa: CASSLGTAGGYTF
cdr3_nt: TGTGCCAGCAGCTTGGGGACAGCGGGGGGCTACACCTTC

d_call: .
v_call: TRBV6-5
clone_size: .
j_call: TRBJ1-6
cdr3_aa: CASRQGHSPLHF
cdr3_nt: TGTGCCAGCAGGCAGGGGCATTCACCCCTCCACTTT

d_call: .
v_call: TRBV5-1
clone_size: once
j_call: TRBJ2-3
cdr3_aa: CASSFGHTDTQYF
cdr3_nt: TGCGCCAGCAGCTTTGGACACACAGATACGCAGTATTTT

d_call: .
v_call: TRBV7-6
clone_size: .
j_call: TRBJ2-7
cdr3_aa: CASSLMRVATEQYF
cdr3_nt: TGTGCCAGCAGCTTAATGAGAGTTGCAACCGAGCAGTACTTC

d_call: .
v_call: TRBV27
clone_size: .
j_call: TRBJ1-4
cdr3_aa: CASSRATNEKLFF
cdr3_nt: TGTGCCAGCAGCAGGGCAACTAATGAAAAACTGTTTTTT

d_call: .
v_call: TRBV18
clone_size: .
j_call: TRBJ1-1
cdr3_aa: CASSPLGDTEAFF
cdr3_nt: TGTGCCAGCTCACCACTCGGAGACACTGAAGCTTTCTTT

d_call: .
v_call: TRBV5-6
clone_size: .
j_call: TRBJ1-5
cdr3_aa: CASTRGGRNQPQHF
cdr3_nt: TGTGCCAGCACCCGGGGGGGGAGGAATCAGCCCCAGCATTTT

d_call: TRBD1
v_call: TRBV4-1
clone_size: .
j_call: TRBJ1-2
cdr3_aa: CASSPSTGGYGYTF
cdr3_nt: TGCGCCAGCAGCCCATCGACAGGGGGGTATGGCTACACCTTC

d_call: TRBD1
v_call: TRBV5-1
clone_size: many
j_call: TRBJ2-7
cdr3_aa: CASSLATGDRGRDEQYF
cdr3_nt: TGCGCCAGCAGCTTGGCCACGGGGGACAGGGGGAGGGACGAGCAGTACTTC

d_call: TRBD2
v_call: TRBV2
clone_size: few
j_call: TRBJ2-7
cdr3_aa: CASSTGLAGGNYEQYF
cdr3_nt: TGTGCCAGCAGTACGGGACTAGCGGGGGGTAACTACGAGCAGTACTTC

d_call: TRBD1
v_call: TRBV7-3
clone_size: few
j_call: TRBJ2-2
cdr3_aa: CASSFRQGASTGELFF
cdr3_nt: TGTGCCAGCAGCTTTCGACAGGGGGCGTCGACCGGGGAGCTGTTTTTT

d_call: TRBD1
v_call: TRBV6-6
clone_size: .
j_call: TRBJ1-1
cdr3_aa: CASSYSTGGTEAFF
cdr3_nt: TGTGCCAGCAGTTACTCGACAGGGGGGACTGAAGCTTTCTTT

d_call: TRBD2
v_call: TRBV2
clone_size: .
j_call: TRBJ2-3
cdr3_aa: CASTETSGRRADTQYF
cdr3_nt: TGTGCCAGCACGGAGACTAGCGGGAGGCGGGCAGATACGCAGTATTTT

d_call: .
v_call: TRBV19
clone_size: .
j_call: TRBJ1-5
cdr3_aa: CASNPTVNQPQHF
cdr3_nt: TGTGCCAGTAACCCAACAGTGAATCAGCCCCAGCATTTT

d_call: TRBD1
v_call: TRBV19
clone_size: .
j_call: TRBJ1-1
cdr3_aa: CASSEHRGTGGTEAFF
cdr3_nt: TGTGCCAGTAGTGAACATAGGGGGACAGGGGGAACTGAAGCTTTCTTT